Shown below are 11 T cell receptor beta chains from a single sample sequenced in a study of post-analysis software for immune sequencing data. Built from TCR beta cDNA, the libraries had unique molecular identifiers in them. TCRdb re-called the PCR reads through MiXCR, storing one row per CDR3 protein. The repertoire has around 440,000 distinct CDR3 sequences, under 55% of them found once; the top ten carry about 12%. Findings of the study overall: Patients showed TRBV5-6, TRBV5-1 and TRBV20-1 among roughly 5 TRBV segments more frequent than in controls.

Antigens of these TCRs are unknown. Sequencing was performed on blood. Receptors originate from a girl aged 10 to 17 with multiple sclerosis.

This clonotype was seen just once. The gene calls are TRBV20-1 and TRBJ1-3; 7 nucleotides align to TRBD1. Germline CDR1 is DFQATT and CDR2 is SNEGSKA (reference sequence). This CDR3 spans 15 amino acids. V gave up 5 bases and J gave up 2 bases; unmatched junction bases: 9. In DNA form, the CDR3 reads TGCAGTGCTCTGGAAAAAGGGGGCCCTGGAAACACCATATATTTT. It translates to CSALEKGGPGNTIYF.

This clonotype was picked up a small number of times. V gene TRBV3-1 combines with J gene TRBJ2-7, with D unclear. Looked up from germline, CDR1 is LGHDT and CDR2 is YNNKEL (reference sequence). V was shortened by 3 bases and J by 2 bases, with 8 bases between the two germline ends. This CDR3 spans 13 amino acids. CDR3 protein: CASSQGSPYEQYF. CDR3 coding DNA: TGTGCCAGCAGCCAGGGTTCCCCCTACGAGCAGTACTTC.

Details on this clonotype: One junction end does not reproduce the germline sequence, and a read error may be involved. The chain has TRBV20-1 and TRBJ1-1; tentatively, D is TRBD1 (5 bases). The CDR3 is made up of 12 amino acids. Germline assignment: CDR1 DFQATT and CDR2 SNEGSKA (reference sequence). CDR3 amino acids: CSARGHNTEAFF. CDR3 DNA: TGCAGTGCAAGAGGACACAACACTGAAGCTTTCTTT.

As for this clonotype: A much larger clone differs from this one at a single base, so this may be a read error. This chain's CDR3 is CNVRLGSSYEQYF. Here the CDR3 DNA reads TGCAACGTTCGCCTGGGCAGCTCCTACGAGCAGTACTTC. The V call is TRBV29-1, the J call TRBJ2-7; no firm D call. The CDR3 has 13 amino acids. Germline V gives CDR1 SQVTM, CDR2 ANQGSEA.

The chain couples TRBV5-1 to TRBJ1-1, with 9 bases identical to TRBD1. Losses at the gene ends were 0 bases for V and 6 bases for J; bases not matched to a gene: 12. CDR3 length equals 17 residues. Germline V lookup: CDR1 SGHRS, CDR2 YFSETQ. Written as DNA, the CDR3 is TGCGCCAGCAGCTTGGGAACAGGGGGCGGTTTATTCTCTGAAGCTTTCTTT. Amino acids: CASSLGTGGGLFSEAFF. Full variable domain (rest looked up from reference TRBV5-1 and TRBJ1-1): KAGVTQTPRYLIKTRGQQVTLSCSPISGHRSVSWYQQTPGQGLQFLFEYFSETQRNKGNFPGRFSGRQFSNSRSEMNVSTLELGDSALYLCASSLGTGGGLFSEAFFGQGTRLTVV.

The rearrangement links TRBV20-1 to TRBJ2-3; D may be TRBD2 (5 bases). Per the germline V gene, CDR1 is DFQATT and CDR2 is SNEGSKA (reference sequence). Trimming removed 4 bases from V and 2 bases from J, with 13 bases in between. The length of the CDR3 is 14 residues. The CDR3 sequence: CSAKKRLNTDTQYF. The DNA for the CDR3 is TGCAGTGCTAAGAAGCGGCTGAACACAGATACGCAGTATTTT.

The J gene is TRBJ2-1, the V gene TRBV2; no firm D call. Trimming took off 4 bases at V and 4 bases at J, with 11 bases between the two ends. The CDR3 consists of 14 residues. CDR1 and CDR2 from the germline V gene are SNHLY and FYNNEI. The CDR3 coding sequence is TGTGCCAGCAGTGGGTTCGGAATTTACAATGAGCAGTTCTTC. This encodes CASSGFGIYNEQFF.

This chain joins TRBV20-1 and TRBJ2-7; no clear D. Germline CDR1 DFQATT, CDR2 SNEGSKA (reference sequence). The CDR3 runs to 13 residues. V lost 0 bases and J 10 bases, leaving 16 bases between the germline ends. CDR3 sequence reads: CSARDPRQEAQYF. The CDR3 region has the DNA TGCAGTGCTAGAGATCCTAGACAAGAGGCCCAGTACTTC.

V usage is TRBV10-2 and J usage is TRBJ2-1; 7 bases line up with TRBD1. The trim removed 6 bases at V and 6 bases at J, leaving 5 bases unmatched. CDR3 length equals 13 residues. The germline V gene encodes CDR1 WSHSY and CDR2 SAAADI. CDR3 sequence reads: CASSKQGSNEQFF. The CDR3 nucleotides are TGCGCCAGCAGCAAACAGGGGAGCAATGAGCAGTTCTTC.

The V and J genes are TRBV11-2 and TRBJ2-3, with D tentatively TRBD1 (7 bases). Germline assignment: CDR1 SGHAT and CDR2 FQNNGV. The germline V and J ends were trimmed by 5 bases and 2 bases, with 14 bases remaining between them. The CDR3 sequence is 15 residues long. The CDR3 DNA reads as TGTGCCAGCAGCCCCAGGGGGGTAGCCACAGATACGCAGTATTTT. Protein product: CASSPRGVATDTQYF.

The chain joins TRBV20-1 to TRBJ2-7, with D possibly matching TRBD2 (7 bases). The germline V gene encodes CDR1 DFQATT and CDR2 SNEGSKA (reference sequence). Trimming stripped 6 bases from V and 0 bases from J, with 24 bases between. This CDR3 spans 17 amino acids. The CDR3, as DNA: TGCAGTGCCCCAAGGTTGAGGGGGAGCGGGGCCTCCTACGAGCAGTACTTC. Translation: CSAPRLRGSGASYEQYF.